The clone carrying this TCR beta chain has a single count. The sample comes from a study of blood T cells in healthy people across ages. Sample-barcoded 5' priming and a J-beta primer mix drove a second PCR of roughly 7 to 11 cycles. TCRdb analysed the 5' RACE reads with MiXCR anew, one entry per CDR3 protein. The sample contains some 850,000 distinct CDR3 sequences, roughly 25% of which appear only once. The data also belong to a second study, concerning T cells of mothers and their children.

Sequenced input: blood. This clonotype originated in a boy aged 5-17 years in good health.

CDR3 sequence (DNA): TGTGCCAGCAGCGTAGGGACCGTGGGGGATGCGCAGTATTTT. This encodes CASSVGTVGDAQYF. The rearrangement uses TRBV9 and TRBJ2-3; D might be TRBD1 or TRBD2, each matching 5 bases. Germline CDR1 SGDLS, CDR2 YYNGEE. The CDR3 extends over 14 amino acids. V lost 0 bases to trimming and J lost 10 bases, with 15 bases between them.